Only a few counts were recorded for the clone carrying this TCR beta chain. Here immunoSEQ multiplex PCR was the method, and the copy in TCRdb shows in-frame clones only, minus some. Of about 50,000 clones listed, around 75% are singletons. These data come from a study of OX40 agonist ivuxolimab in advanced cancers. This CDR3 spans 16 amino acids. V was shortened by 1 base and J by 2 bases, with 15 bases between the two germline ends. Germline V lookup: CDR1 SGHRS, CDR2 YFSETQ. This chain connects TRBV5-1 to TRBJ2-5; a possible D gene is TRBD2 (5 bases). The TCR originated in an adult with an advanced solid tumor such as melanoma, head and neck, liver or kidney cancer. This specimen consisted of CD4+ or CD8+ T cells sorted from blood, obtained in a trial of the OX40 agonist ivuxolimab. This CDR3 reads CASSLYVGAQQETQYF. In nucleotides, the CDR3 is TGCGCCAGCAGCTTGTATGTGGGAGCCCAACAAGAGACCCAGTACTTC.